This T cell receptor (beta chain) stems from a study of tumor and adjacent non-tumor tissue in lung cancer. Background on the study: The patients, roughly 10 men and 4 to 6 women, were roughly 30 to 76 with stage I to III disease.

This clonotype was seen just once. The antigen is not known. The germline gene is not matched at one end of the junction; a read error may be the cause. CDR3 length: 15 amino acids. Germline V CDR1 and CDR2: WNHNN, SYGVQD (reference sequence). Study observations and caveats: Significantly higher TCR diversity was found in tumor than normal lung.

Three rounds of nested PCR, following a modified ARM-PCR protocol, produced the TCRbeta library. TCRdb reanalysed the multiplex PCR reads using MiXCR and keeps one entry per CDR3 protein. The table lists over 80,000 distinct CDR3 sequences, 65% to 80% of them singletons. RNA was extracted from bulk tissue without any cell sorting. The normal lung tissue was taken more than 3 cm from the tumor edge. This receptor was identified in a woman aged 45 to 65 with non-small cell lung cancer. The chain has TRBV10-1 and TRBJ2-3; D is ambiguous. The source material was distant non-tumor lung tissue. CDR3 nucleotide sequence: TGCGCCAGCAGTGAGTCGATTCAGCCTTTAGATACACAGTTTTTT. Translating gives CASSESIQPLDTQFF.